Sequencing of this TCR beta chain was carried out in a study of shared clonotypes between healthy human individuals. HIV-negative, healthy adults without recent acute infections or vaccinations were the donors. Regarding the study as a whole: A small donor pool kept down the genetic and exposure-history diversity that was represented.

Germline CDR1 is WSHSY and CDR2 is SAAADI. CDR3 length: 13 residues. Details on this clone: Its cognate antigen is unknown. At one boundary the junction diverges from the germline segment, which might be a read error. Other DNA sequences within the sample encode an identical CDR3.

In the original processing: Because ImmunoSEQ provided only junction sequences with no quality scores, the filtering differed. The protocol was immunoSEQ multiplex PCR, while the TCRdb copy is restricted to in-frame clones and leaves out a portion. V, J and clone size reflect that table, while D and trimming were determined from the DNA. The sample includes about 460,000 clones, roughly three quarters of them seen just once. This rearrangement joins TRBV10-2 to TRBJ2-5; 12 nucleotides align to TRBD2. The clonotype comes from a woman in her 40s in good health. Some clones in this sample may be carry-over from other donors' samples. The sequenced sample consisted of PBMCs. This chain's CDR3 is CASRTSGEGTQYF. The CDR3, as DNA: TGCGCTAGCAGGACTAGCGGGGAAGGGACCCAGTACTTC.